This T cell receptor (beta chain) was obtained from a study of blood T cell repertoires in COVID-19. The count of this clone is one. Clones were read by immunoSEQ multiplex PCR, and TCRdb kept only the in-frame ones, dropping some. There are under 200,000 clones in the sample; around 74% occur only once, and about 3% lies in the top ten. Trimming took 5 bases from V and 8 from J; bases not matched to a gene: 8. The CDR3 totals 13 residues. CDR1 is MNHEY and CDR2 is SVGEGT in the germline V gene. This receptor was identified in a man aged 65-85 years with acute or convalescent COVID-19. Material: peripheral blood. This chain joins TRBV6-2 or TRBV6-3 and TRBJ1-2; 7 bases are a match to TRBD1. The DNA of the CDR3 is TGTGCCAGCAGTGGACGACAGGGCCCCGGCTACACCTTC. This sequence encodes CASSGRQGPGYTF.